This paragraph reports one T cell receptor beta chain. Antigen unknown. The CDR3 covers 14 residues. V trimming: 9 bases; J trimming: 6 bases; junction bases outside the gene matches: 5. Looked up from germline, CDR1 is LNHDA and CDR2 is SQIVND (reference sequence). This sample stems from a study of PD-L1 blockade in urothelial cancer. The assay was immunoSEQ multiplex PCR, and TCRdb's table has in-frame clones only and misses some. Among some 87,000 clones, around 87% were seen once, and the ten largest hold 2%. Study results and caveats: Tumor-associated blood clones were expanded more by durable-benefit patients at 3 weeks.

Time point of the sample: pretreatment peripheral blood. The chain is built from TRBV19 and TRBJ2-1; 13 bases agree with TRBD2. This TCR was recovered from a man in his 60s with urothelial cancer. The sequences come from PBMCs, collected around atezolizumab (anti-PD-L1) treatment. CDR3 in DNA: TGTGCCAGCGCACGGACTAGCGGGAGCAATGAGCAGTTCTTC. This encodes CASARTSGSNEQFF.